This TCR beta chain was sequenced in a study of control samples from healthy donors and cancer patients. The repertoire was sequenced with immunoSEQ multiplex PCR; TCRdb's copy has only in-frame clones and lacks some. Here the sample table reports roughly 190,000 clones. Germline lookup yields CDR1 SGHVS and CDR2 FQNEAQ. This CDR3 spans 14 amino acids. V trimming: 5 bases; J trimming: 3 bases; junction bases outside the gene matches: 4. V gene TRBV7-8 combines with J gene TRBJ1-1; 9 nucleotides align to TRBD1. Specimen: blood. The clonotype originates from a woman aged 25 to 39 in good health. The CDR3 protein is CASSPWDRDTEAFF. The CDR3 DNA sequence: TGTGCCAGCAGCCCTTGGGACAGGGACACTGAAGCTTTCTTT.